The text below deals with one T cell receptor (beta chain). Its matching antigen is unknown. The sample originates from a study of cytomegalovirus exposure and HLA in healthy donors. Findings and caveats of the study: A later analysis showed that HLA-associated TCR beta chains had undergone more clonal expansion than equally common others. There were some public TCRs occurring in many donors, but most TCR sequences were rare.

Researchers ran the PCR with 60 Vbeta and 13 Jbeta primers. TCRdb's table, derived via immunoSEQ multiplex PCR, lists solely in-frame clones and lacks some. The sample includes 180,000 or so clones, 60% to 80% of them seen just once. The CDR3 runs 18 residues. CDR1 is SGHTA, CDR2 FQGNSA, per germline. The J segment lost 3 bases and the V segment lost 1 base, leaving 11 bases of the junction unmatched. Whereas donors were nominally healthy upon sampling, unrecorded immune exposures were probable. The specimen sequenced was PBMCs. The rearrangement uses TRBV7-2 and TRBJ2-1, with 8 bases that match TRBD2. The TCR sequence derives from a man in his forties or fifties in good health and CMV-seropositive. This CDR3 reads CASSLEVAGMRVYNEQFF. The CDR3 DNA reads TGTGCCAGCAGCTTAGAAGTAGCGGGGATGCGGGTCTACAATGAGCAGTTCTTC.